The rows below give T cell receptor beta chains drawn from one sample of a study of blood T cell repertoires in COVID-19. Data came from immunoSEQ multiplex PCR; TCRdb stores just in-frame clones and leaves some out. The sample gives roughly 300,000 clones, 81% of which show up once; around 3% is in the top ten. The sequencing sample was made of peripheral blood. Receptors were obtained from a woman aged 60-75 years with active or convalescent COVID-19. CDR3s include the opening cysteine and the closing phenylalanine or tryptophan. A D gene is named only where the DNA matches it firmly. Clone size, where shown, is once, few, many, or a class for clones that have expanded.

j_call v_call d_call clone_size cdr3_aa cdr3_nt
TRBJ1-1 TRBV6-5 NA NA CASSFLAPPNTEAFF TGTGCCAGCAGTTTTCTGGCTCCCCCGAACACTGAAGCTTTCTTT
TRBJ1-1 TRBV27 NA NA CASSRATGPNTEAFF TGTGCCAGCAGTCGAGCGACAGGACCGAACACTGAAGCTTTCTTT
TRBJ1-4 TRBV30 NA NA CAWGGEENEKLFF TGTGCCTGGGGGGGCGAGGAGAATGAAAAACTGTTTTTT
TRBJ2-5 TRBV9 TRBD2 NA CASSPPEAGGYQETQYF TGTGCCAGCAGCCCTCCTGAGGCGGGGGGCTACCAAGAGACCCAGTACTTC
TRBJ2-7 TRBV6-1 NA few CASSDRGVSEQYF TGTGCCAGCAGTGACAGGGGGGTAAGCGAGCAGTACTTC
TRBJ1-2 TRBV5-1 NA many CASRVQPYGYTF TGCGCCAGCAGGGTACAGCCCTATGGCTACACCTTC
TRBJ1-2 TRBV5-1 NA NA CASSPDGEYGYTF TGCGCCAGCAGCCCGGACGGGGAATATGGCTACACCTTC
TRBJ1-1 TRBV7-2 TRBD1 NA CASSLAGQILGNTEAFF TGTGCCAGCAGCTTAGCGGGACAGATATTAGGGAACACTGAAGCTTTCTTT
TRBJ1-3 TRBV15 NA NA CATSCRPTTPGNTIYF TGTGCCACCAGCTGCCGCCCCACAACACCCGGAAACACCATATATTTT
TRBJ1-3 TRBV27 NA NA CASSLTGSSGNTIYF TGTGCCAGCAGCCTGACGGGTAGCTCTGGAAACACCATATATTTT
TRBJ2-1 TRBV19 TRBD2 NA CASSMRGGKYNEQFF TGTGCCAGTAGTATGCGGGGGGGCAAGTACAATGAGCAGTTCTTC
TRBJ2-7 TRBV5-5 NA NA CASSLEGVFYEQYF TGTGCCAGCAGCTTGGAGGGGGTATTCTACGAGCAGTACTTC
TRBJ1-2 TRBV5-1 TRBD1 NA CASSRTRTGGDGYTF TGCGCCAGCAGCCGCACTCGAACAGGGGGTGATGGCTACACCTTC
TRBJ2-5 TRBV4-2 NA NA CASSQSTDHQETQYF TGTGCCAGCAGCCAGTCGACAGACCACCAAGAGACCCAGTACTTC
TRBJ1-1 TRBV18 TRBD1 NA CASSPLPTGNNTEAFF TGTGCCAGCTCACCCCTACCGACAGGGAATAACACTGAAGCTTTCTTT
TRBJ1-3 TRBV3-1/TRBV3-2 NA NA CASSHGETIYF TGTGCCAGCAGCCACGGGGAAACCATATATTTT
TRBJ1-5 TRBV6-5 NA NA CASSESNQPQHF TGTGCCAGCAGCGAGTCTAATCAGCCCCAGCATTTT
TRBJ2-3 TRBV4-3 TRBD1 NA CASSQDAAGGGTDTQYF TGCGCCAGCAGCCAAGATGCGGCAGGGGGTGGCACAGATACGCAGTATTTT
TRBJ2-6 TRBV20-1 NA NA CSASPDTNNVLTF TGCAGTGCTAGTCCCGACACGAATAACGTCCTGACTTTC
TRBJ1-2 TRBV19 TRBD1 NA CASTSDRIYGYTF TGTGCCAGTACCTCGGACAGGATCTATGGCTACACCTTC
TRBJ2-3 TRBV5-1 TRBD2 NA CASSLGLAGDSRTDTQYF TGCGCCAGCAGCTTGGGGCTAGCGGGGGACTCACGGACAGATACGCAGTATTTT
TRBJ1-2 TRBV19 NA once CASIKGTSSNYGYTF TGTGCCAGTATAAAGGGGACATCCTCTAACTATGGCTACACCTTC
TRBJ2-7 TRBV2 TRBD1 NA CASSGTGQGDEQYF TGTGCCAGCAGTGGGACCGGACAGGGGGACGAGCAGTACTTC
TRBJ2-5 TRBV19 NA few CASSATSRETQYF TGTGCCAGTAGTGCGACTAGTCGGGAGACCCAGTACTTC